The present TCR beta chain was sequenced within a study of naive and memory T cell subsets. Judged by abundance, this clonotype is medium-sized. The CDR3 consists of 13 residues. CDR1 and CDR2 from the germline V gene are SGHVS and FNYEAQ. V dropped 1 base and J dropped 7 bases, with 5 bases sitting between them. Both TRBC1 and TRBC2 were covered by a beta constant-region primer of two equimolar oligonucleotides. Using its own MiXCR run on the UMI-ligation and nested PCR reads, TCRdb lists one record per CDR3 protein. The sample includes 25,000 to 30,000 distinct CDR3 sequences, roughly 10% of them seen just once. CMV status came from CD4+ IFNgamma after overnight CMV lysate stimulation. Four subsets defined by CD45RA and CD27 were sorted after CD3, CD4, CD8 and live/dead staining.

The clonotype was recovered from a human donor in good health. The chain uses TRBV7-6 and TRBJ1-6; a weak D match, TRBD1 (5 bases). Input material: effector memory CD4+ T cells from blood. As to subset: effector memory, CD45RA- CD27-. DNA for the CDR3: TGTGCCAGCAGCTTAGGACAGAATTCACCCCTCCACTTT. The encoded protein is CASSLGQNSPLHF.